This T cell receptor beta chain was identified in a study of vaccination and CD4 T cells after COVID-19. CDR3 length equals 15 residues. Per germline, CDR1 MNHNS and CDR2 SASEGT. V was shortened by 5 bases and J by 0 bases, with 14 bases between the two germline ends. With respect to this clonotype: Antigen unknown.

Once obtained from cultured CD4+ T cells, the DNA was sequenced using the Oncomine TCR Beta short-read assay. Genomic DNA from cultured CD4+ T cells was extracted. In TCRdb, the PCR reads were re-called with MiXCR into one record per CDR3 protein. The sample lists 12,000 or so distinct CDR3 sequences; about 27% were seen once. Regarding treatment: roughly 10-day PBMC culture with coronavirus spike peptide pools or control peptides (ViraFEST assay). The unexposed donor's CD4+ T cells were collected before the COVID-19 pandemic (2011-2018). Sample: CD4+ T cells from blood, cultured in vitro. The V and J genes are TRBV6-1 and TRBJ2-7; D perhaps matches TRBD1 (5 bases). The clonotype was recovered from a human donor in good health. The CDR3 bases are TGTGCCAGCAGTAACAGGCATCAGAGCTCCTACGAGCAGTACTTC. This translates into CASSNRHQSSYEQYF.